This T cell receptor beta chain is drawn from a study of memory CD4+ T cells and cytomegalovirus serostatus. General observations from the study: Each of 55 to 80 CMV-associated TCRbeta sequences occurred in one to five individuals.

Here immunoSEQ multiplex PCR was the method, and the copy in TCRdb shows in-frame clones only, minus some. The sample yields tens of thousands of clones, roughly 80% seen once. The sort gate was single viable CD3+CD4+CD8-CD45RO+ cells for memory CD4+ T cells. This clone was counted between two and nine times. The antigen is not known. This clonotype was sampled from an adult in good health and CMV-seronegative. Sequencing was performed on memory CD4+ T cells from blood.

Here the CDR3 reads CACPREPRPGYTF. CDR3 DNA sequence: TGTGCCTGCCCCCGGGAACCGCGCCCAGGCTACACCTTC. The J gene is TRBJ1-2, the V gene TRBV30; D is undetermined. Germline lookup yields CDR1 GTSNPN and CDR2 SVGIG (reference sequence). The CDR3 loop spans 13 amino acids. The V end was cut by 6 bases, the J end by 8 bases, with 19 bases between.